These T cell receptor beta chains were read from a single sample in a study of T cell responses to AZD1222 COVID-19 vaccine. The assay was immunoSEQ multiplex PCR, and TCRdb's table has in-frame clones only and misses some. The profile covers more than 250,000 clones, with 93% appearing a single time and less than 0.6% taken by the ten largest. The sample in question was peripheral blood, obtained on day 0 of AZD1222 vaccination. Receptors originate from an adult in good health. Both conserved end residues are part of each CDR3. The D gene is left open where the match is weak. A row's size may be missing; if present it is once, few, many or a size class.

D: NA
size: once
J: TRBJ2-2
V: TRBV29-1
CDR3: CSVGAGNTGELFF
DNA: TGCAGCGTTGGGGCAGGGAACACCGGGGAGCTGTTTTTT

D: NA
size: few
J: TRBJ2-2
V: TRBV24-1
CDR3: CATSDPLTPGRTGELFF
DNA: TGTGCCACCAGTGATCCCCTCACCCCGGGGCGCACCGGGGAGCTGTTTTTT

D: NA
size: NA
J: TRBJ2-2
V: TRBV15
CDR3: CATSRGPGTGELFF
DNA: TGTGCCACCAGCAGAGGACCAGGGACCGGGGAGCTGTTTTTT

D: NA
size: once
J: TRBJ2-3
V: TRBV15
CDR3: CATSRDFVTDTQYF
DNA: TGTGCCACCAGCAGAGACTTTGTCACAGATACGCAGTATTTT

D: NA
size: NA
J: TRBJ2-7
V: TRBV4-1
CDR3: CASSQGARYEQYF
DNA: TGCGCCAGCAGCCAAGGGGCCCGGTACGAGCAGTACTTC

D: TRBD2
size: NA
J: TRBJ2-2
V: TRBV5-1
CDR3: CASSPPSGPNTGELFF
DNA: TGCGCCAGCAGTCCCCCTAGCGGACCGAACACCGGGGAGCTGTTTTTT

D: NA
size: NA
J: TRBJ1-4
V: TRBV27
CDR3: CASSLWGNNEKLFF
DNA: TGTGCCAGCAGTTTATGGGGGAATAATGAAAAACTGTTTTTT

D: NA
size: NA
J: TRBJ1-3
V: TRBV7-8
CDR3: CASSLGPISGNTIYF
DNA: TGTGCCAGCAGCTTAGGGCCGATCTCTGGAAACACCATATATTTT

D: NA
size: few
J: TRBJ2-2
V: TRBV2
CDR3: CASSDDRWTSGLFF
DNA: TGTGCCAGCAGCGACGACAGGTGGACCTCGGGGCTGTTTTTT

D: TRBD2
size: NA
J: TRBJ2-7
V: TRBV4-1
CDR3: CASSQVTAGGTYEQYF
DNA: TGCGCCAGCAGCCAAGTTACTGCGGGGGGGACCTACGAGCAGTACTTC

D: NA
size: NA
J: TRBJ1-6
V: TRBV28
CDR3: CASSGSGSPLHF
DNA: TGTGCCAGCAGTGGTTCGGGGTCACCCCTCCACTTT

D: TRBD2
size: NA
J: TRBJ2-3
V: TRBV6-5
CDR3: CASSYTRTSPDTQYF
DNA: TGTGCCAGCAGTTACACCAGGACTAGCCCAGATACGCAGTATTTT

D: TRBD1
size: NA
J: TRBJ1-4
V: TRBV5-1
CDR3: CASSLAGTGIEKLFF
DNA: TGCGCCAGCAGCTTGGCTGGGACAGGGATAGAAAAACTGTTTTTT

D: NA
size: NA
J: TRBJ2-3
V: TRBV19
CDR3: CASRSGRGTDTQYF
DNA: TGTGCCAGTAGATCGGGACGGGGCACAGATACGCAGTATTTT

D: NA
size: NA
J: TRBJ1-1
V: TRBV5-5
CDR3: CASSPPGRTTEAFF
DNA: TGTGCCAGCAGCCCTCCGGGACGGACCACTGAAGCTTTCTTT

D: NA
size: NA
J: TRBJ2-5
V: TRBV27
CDR3: CASSLTDTQETQYF
DNA: TGTGCCAGCAGTTTAACGGACACCCAAGAGACCCAGTACTTC

D: NA
size: NA
J: TRBJ1-2
V: TRBV7-2
CDR3: CASSPLPGDTIYGYTF
DNA: TGTGCCAGCAGCCCGTTACCTGGGGACACTATCTATGGCTACACCTTC

D: NA
size: NA
J: TRBJ1-6
V: TRBV19
CDR3: CASRARVGSPLHF
DNA: TGTGCCAGTCGGGCCCGAGTTGGTTCACCCCTCCACTTT

D: NA
size: NA
J: TRBJ2-7
V: TRBV6-5
CDR3: CASSQTGSYEQYF
DNA: TGTGCCAGCAGTCAGACAGGTTCCTACGAGCAGTACTTC

D: TRBD1
size: NA
J: TRBJ2-4
V: TRBV5-4
CDR3: CASSSGTGAKNIQYF
DNA: TGTGCCAGCAGCTCGGGGACAGGGGCCAAAAACATTCAGTACTTC

D: NA
size: NA
J: TRBJ1-6
V: TRBV30
CDR3: CALRLAGYNSPLHF
DNA: TGTGCCTTAAGACTAGCCGGGTATAATTCACCCCTCCACTTT

D: NA
size: NA
J: TRBJ2-7
V: TRBV29-1
CDR3: CSVPAGAPYEQYF
DNA: TGCAGCGTCCCCGCGGGGGCCCCTTACGAGCAGTACTTC

D: TRBD1
size: NA
J: TRBJ1-1
V: TRBV3-1/TRBV3-2
CDR3: CASSRTGTEAFF
DNA: TGTGCCAGCAGCCGGACAGGCACTGAAGCTTTCTTT

D: NA
size: NA
J: TRBJ2-1
V: TRBV5-5
CDR3: CASSLEAETYNEQFF
DNA: TGTGCCAGCAGCTTGGAGGCCGAAACCTACAATGAGCAGTTCTTC

D: NA
size: NA
J: TRBJ2-1
V: TRBV9
CDR3: CASSLRRASSYNEQFF
DNA: TGTGCCAGCAGCTTAAGACGGGCTAGCTCCTACAATGAGCAGTTCTTC

D: NA
size: NA
J: TRBJ2-1
V: TRBV28
CDR3: CASSSRAYNYNEQFF
DNA: TGTGCCAGCAGTTCCCGTGCGTATAACTACAATGAGCAGTTCTTC

D: NA
size: NA
J: TRBJ1-5
V: TRBV18
CDR3: CASSPLEGNQPQHF
DNA: TGTGCCAGCTCACCCCTAGAAGGTAATCAGCCCCAGCATTTT